This record covers a single TCR beta chain. What this receptor recognizes is not known. This sample was included in a study of cytomegalovirus exposure and HLA in healthy donors listed by TCRdb under 2017. About the study as a whole: According to an earlier analysis of 587 of the donors, roughly 180 million T cells yielded 117 million unique TCR beta sequences and about 300 Gb of sequence data. To decide whether each TCR beta V gene segment behaved as functional or pseudogenic, an earlier analysis of approximately 600 of the donors relied on high-throughput TCR beta sequencing. Using immunosequencing, the study profiled T cell repertoires from about 620 subjects and related those repertoires to cytomegalovirus serostatus. Both class I and class II loci were covered by HLA typing, at four-digit resolution. All discovery cohort repertoires had been generated on a single sequencing platform. Donor age, sex, ethnicity and CMV serostatus were compiled together with the repertoire data. Roughly five DR-DQ haplotypes were handled as single units for association and clustering because linkage in the cohort was strong. The number of donors typed differed by locus, with roughly 629-640 for A, B, C, DRB1 and DQB1, around 500 for DQA1, 600 to 610 for DPA1, and 472 for DPB1. A later genetic analysis took genome-wide SNP genotypes for about 65% of the roughly 670 donors and used that subset as a discovery cohort. The study was designed to test whether signatures of past pathogen exposure could be identified by cataloging public T cell receptors. In addition to the first cohort of 650 to 750 subjects, a separate validation cohort of 120 different subjects was used. Of the roughly 410 genotyped donors, 65% to 90% were placed in the genetic ancestry cluster associated with self-reported Caucasian donors. An early release that covered roughly 600 HLA-typed donors contained approximately 300 gigabases of sequencing data and 75 million to 100 million unique TCR sequences. To predict cytomegalovirus infection status, the study brought together high-throughput TCR immunosequencing, statistical association of individual TCRs with disease status, and machine learning. On average, approximately 250,000 unique TCR beta nucleotide sequences were sequenced per donor among some 420 genotyped donors of the cohort, with around 19% of those sequences being non-productive. To study patterns of TCR occurrence, a later analysis re-analyzed previously published TCR beta repertoires from several hundred donors and added high-resolution HLA genotyping. In the later analysis, no new phenotypic data were used to find candidate immune exposures; instead, reliance was placed on TCR beta sequences and their occurrence across donors.

Beyond this particular receptor, the publication reports: Broadly in line with IMGT annotations, most TCR beta V segments showed up in productive rearrangements about 90% or about 30% of the time in an earlier analysis of approximately 640 of the donors. A later analysis found that most CMV-associated TCR beta chains appeared HLA-restricted, with HLA associations seemingly driven largely by CMV exposure. Because HLA typing was missing for some donors at each locus, association tests included only the typed subset. According to a later analysis, TCR association rates differed among HLA loci, with DRB1 alleles showing the most associated TCRs and HLA-C alleles showing the fewest. When HLA alleles, especially DR and DQ, strongly co-occurred, attributing TCR associations to individual alleles was difficult. For the cohort, immune exposure information was limited to CMV serostatus. Correlated functional status among segregating V segments might reflect linkage disequilibrium, but an unknown experimental factor could not be ruled out. A few of the identified cytomegalovirus-associated TCR beta chains were confirmed in vitro to be specific for cytomegalovirus antigens. It was suggested by the authors that the approach could potentially be generalized to other disease states and immunological phenotypes. Most TCR sequences were seen in very few donors, while some public TCRs were found in many individuals. A total of roughly 160 TCR beta chains were listed by the study as associated with cytomegalovirus. A further reported finding was that TCR beta sequences accurately predicted the HLA-A and HLA-B alleles for most subjects in the first cohort. Compared with equally common non-associated chains, HLA-associated TCR beta chains in a later analysis were more clonally expanded and had lower generation probabilities. Over 15 rarely observed V segments, including chromosome 9 orphons, were excluded from the earlier analysis of about 600 of the donors because counts were too low. Compared with the roughly 700-donor mean, donors in an Asian-associated ancestry cluster had fewer N-insertions in productive TCRs, according to a later genetic analysis. Several of the top co-occurrence clusters appeared to be linked to parvovirus B19, influenza, CMV and Epstein-Barr virus, according to a later analysis. Because the 87-base-pair reads could not distinguish some IMGT-functional V segments, including TRBV6-2 and TRBV6-3, those segments were excluded. The presence/absence analyses assumed that sequencing depth was roughly uniform across donors, and that assumption may not be true. A later genetic analysis associated a missense DCLRE1C variant with V-gene and J-gene trimming of TCR beta chains, and an independent cohort replicated the association. The cohort was sequenced for TCR beta chains only, and without alpha or paired-chain data the features that could be detected were limited. In both the original and validation cohorts, the classifier was reported to diagnose cytomegalovirus status with high specificity and sensitivity. At a false discovery rate of 0.05, a later analysis linked 15,000 to 20,000 TCR beta sequences to specific HLA alleles. A group of highly shared sequence variants was considered likely to be a technical artifact of the sequencing pipeline.

V sheds 5 bases and J sheds 7 bases, leaving 15 bases between their ends. The CDR3 covers 13 residues, taking in both the cysteine and the phenylalanine. Of all the DNA, just the CDR3 is kept, 39 bases in frame from base 1. As encoded in the germline V gene, CDR1 is SGHVS while CDR2 is FNYEAQ. The cohort was made up of 666 healthy bone marrow donors. Cohort members were all nominally healthy when sampled, although unrecorded immune exposures were likely present. The donor was CMV seronegative and belonged to the group of under 400 seronegative cohort members. A peripheral blood sample was provided by each donor, and peripheral blood mononuclear cells were used for TCR beta sequencing. The Qiagen DNeasy Blood Extraction Kit was used to extract genomic DNA from the blood cell samples. Library creation used the immunoSEQ multiplex PCR assay. For the multiplex PCR, a mixture combining 60 forward primers for TCR Vbeta segments and 13 reverse primers for TCR Jbeta segments was used. Amplification of the CDR3 region of rearranged TCR beta genes was performed with a multiplex PCR assay on genomic DNA. The amplified TCR beta libraries were sequenced on the Illumina HiSeq System as 87-base-pair reads. The authors' analysis ran thus. Across the 670 or so repertoires, a later analysis counted approximately 83 million unique TCR beta chains, roughly 11 million of which were shared by at least two donors. A nearest-neighbor algorithm error-corrected the raw reads and collapsed the reads into unique sequences, merging closely related sequences to remove PCR and sequencing errors. To assign V, D and J gene segments, CDR3 sequences were aligned to IMGT reference sequences. For a sequence to be retained, a match of at least six nucleotides to both a V gene segment and a J gene segment was required. A rearrangement was called productive if the CDR3 had no stop codons and remained in frame with V and J, and every other rearrangement was called non-productive. CDR3 was defined according to IMGT convention as the region running from the second conserved V-encoded cysteine to the conserved J-encoded phenylalanine. Sequences without an unambiguous match to a single V gene segment were excluded from the earlier analysis of over 500 of the donors. In an earlier analysis of several hundred of the donors, V segments were called functional above 56.7% productive rearrangements and were called segregating when the between-donor standard deviation exceeded 5%. A statistical classification framework was built to diagnose cytomegalovirus status from the catalog of TCR beta chain sequences. A later analysis assigned V and J genes by comparing TCR nucleotide sequences with IMGT/GENE-DB human TR gene sequences. A later analysis assigned CDR3 sequences and most-parsimonious VDJ recombination scenarios with the TCRdist pipeline. In a later analysis, each TCR beta chain was defined by its CDR3 amino acid sequence together with its V-gene family, and reads lacking a unique V-gene family were excluded. To address suspected cross-contamination and a sequencing artifact, a later analysis removed around 600 highly shared, low-generation-probability nucleotide sequences. A later analysis calculated a clonal expansion index for each public chain from normalized within-repertoire ranks of inferred template counts. Generation probabilities in a later analysis came from a VDJ recombination model fitted to out-of-frame rearrangements, and those results were checked against IGoR. In a later analysis, TCR-TCR, TCR-HLA and TCR-CMV co-occurrence was scored with hypergeometric tests, and a repertoire-size bias correction was applied to TCR pairs. False discovery rates were estimated in a later analysis by permuting HLA or CMV assignments 20 times. A later analysis grouped co-occurring TCRs with DBSCAN, adding TCRdist sequence similarity when clustering within HLA-allele-positive subsets. For co-occurrence clustering, repertoires with fewer than 30,000 or more than 120,000 public chains were excluded, along with several repertoires with anomalous nucleotide sharing. TCRdb took this table from immuneACCESS and kept in-frame rearrangements with V and J called. Such tables lack part of the clones; where checked against another copy, unresolved V genes explain under half of the gap, and the rest is unexplained. That table furnishes V, J and clone size, whereas the DNA furnished D and trimming. The table held for this sample gives 100,000 or so clones. Jointly, the top ten make up about 0.58% of the sample.

The V and J genes are TRBV7-6 and TRBJ2-7; TRBD2 is a possible D gene, resting on 7 matching bases. The source is a man aged 50-60 years in good health and CMV-seronegative. The sequenced sample consisted of PBMCs. The DNA sequence is as follows: TGTGCCAGCAGCCCCGCGGGGGCGGGAGAGCAGTACTTC. Protein translation: CASSPAGAGEQYF.